This T cell receptor (beta chain) stems from a study of response to subunit inactivated influenza vaccine. One entry per CDR3 protein results from TCRdb running MiXCR on the RT-PCR reads. Seen here are about 700,000 distinct CDR3 sequences, 15% to 19% observed once, and the top ten hold 9.5% to 13%. This clonotype was observed a few times. V gave up 4 bases and J gave up 0 bases; unmatched junction bases: 4. The CDR3 consists of 15 residues. CDR1 and CDR2 (germline): SGHRS, YFSETQ. The source is a man in his fifties or sixties who received an inactivated influenza vaccine. This chain uses TRBV5-1 with TRBJ1-3; TRBD1 aligns across 7 bases. Sequenced material: PBMCs from blood, taken about 11 days after vaccination. The CDR3 nucleotides read TGCGCCAGCAGCCGGGGACAGACCTCTGGAAACACCATATATTTT. It is translated as CASSRGQTSGNTIYF. Drawing the rest from reference TRBV5-1 and TRBJ1-3, the complete variable domain is KAGVTQTPRYLIKTRGQQVTLSCSPISGHRSVSWYQQTPGQGLQFLFEYFSETQRNKGNFPGRFSGRQFSNSRSEMNVSTLELGDSALYLCASSRGQTSGNTIYFGEGSWLTVV.